These 5 T cell receptor beta chains originate from one sample sequenced in a study of CD8 T cells in ankylosing spondylitis. General study points: A TCR beta motif of about eight highly homologous variants seemed to mark ankylosing spondylitis blood.

TCRdb independently ran MiXCR on the 5' RACE reads; one entry per CDR3 protein. The sample records approximately 140,000 distinct CDR3 sequences, 15% to 20% being singletons. For these TCRs, the target antigens are not known. Specimen: blood, either unsorted or a sorted T cell fraction (not recorded which). The receptors shown here come from a male donor with ankylosing spondylitis.

This clonotype occurred a few times. The CDR3 is CASAYEGFAQPQHF. CDR3 coding DNA: TGTGCCAGCGCATACGAGGGTTTTGCTCAGCCCCAGCATTTT. The rearrangement links TRBV28 to TRBJ1-5; D uncertain. V gave up 8 bases and J gave up 6 bases, with 17 bases separating them. Germline V gene sequence: CDR1 MDHEN, CDR2 SYDVKM. CDR3 length equals 14 residues.

This clonotype was detected ten times or more. The chain recombines TRBV25-1 with TRBJ2-7; D remains unclear. Germline V lookup: CDR1 MGHDK, CDR2 SYGVNS. The CDR3 totals 15 residues. Trimming removed 1 base from V and 2 bases from J, with 12 bases in between. CDR3 sequence reads: CASSESPPETYEQYF. The DNA of the CDR3 is TGTGCCAGCAGTGAATCCCCACCAGAGACCTACGAGCAGTACTTC.

This clonotype was seen a few times. This chain uses TRBV3-1 with TRBJ2-5; 9 nucleotides match TRBD2. The germline V gene has CDR1 LGHDT and CDR2 YNNKEL (reference sequence). J was trimmed by 5 bases and V by 4 bases; bases with no gene match: 8. This CDR3 region has 15 residues. CDR3 region: CASSRLADSWETQYF. CDR3 DNA: TGTGCCAGCAGCCGACTAGCGGACTCCTGGGAGACCCAGTACTTC.

This clonotype was found a few times. The genes are TRBV12-5 and TRBJ2-7; 7 nucleotides line up with TRBD1. V gave up 6 bases and J gave up 0 bases; unmatched junction bases: 11. The CDR3 is 16 amino acids. Germline loops: CDR1 LGHNT, CDR2 FRNRAP. In nucleotides, the CDR3 is TGTGCTAGTGGGCTAATAGGACAGGCTAGCTCCTACGAGCAGTACTTC. It encodes CASGLIGQASSYEQYF.

This clonotype was found a few times. This chain uses TRBV12-3 or TRBV12-4 with TRBJ2-5; D possibly matches TRBD1 or TRBD2 (6 bases each). This CDR3 spans 14 amino acids. Deletions cut 6 bases from V and 3 bases from J, with 14 bases between. This CDR3 is CASSLGGWEETQYF. The DNA of the CDR3 is TGTGCCAGCAGCCTAGGGGGGTGGGAAGAGACCCAGTACTTC.